Listed below are T cell receptor beta chains from one sample, sequenced in a study of cytomegalovirus exposure and HLA in healthy donors. Using immunoSEQ multiplex PCR, the repertoire was profiled, and TCRdb retains in-frame clones only, with some absent. The table includes about 200,000 clones, around nine tenths detected once. Material for sequencing was PBMCs. These receptors originate from a woman aged 18-35 years in good health and CMV-seronegative. Both conserved end residues are part of each CDR3. The D gene is left open where the match is weak. Not every row has a clone size; where given, it reads once, few, many or a size class.

TRBJ1-2	-	TRBV5-5	-	CASSLIGVDGYTF	TGTGCCAGCAGCTTAATAGGGGTAGATGGCTACACCTTC
TRBJ2-2	-	TRBV28	-	CASSFVQTGELFF	TGTGCCAGCAGTTTTGTGCAGACCGGGGAGCTGTTTTTT
TRBJ1-1	TRBD1	TRBV2	-	CASSRGTGKAFF	TGTGCCAGCAGTAGGGGGACAGGGAAAGCTTTCTTT
TRBJ2-7	TRBD2	TRBV6-6	once	CASRPPTSGTYEQYF	TGTGCCAGCAGACCGCCTACTAGCGGGACCTACGAGCAGTACTTC
TRBJ1-1	-	TRBV10-3	-	CAISEVEMNTEAFF	TGTGCCATCAGTGAGGTCGAGATGAACACTGAAGCTTTCTTT
TRBJ1-3	-	TRBV9	-	CASSVNVFSGNTIYF	TGTGCCAGCAGCGTAAATGTATTCTCTGGAAACACCATATATTTT
TRBJ1-1	-	TRBV11-2	-	CASSLVRTEAFF	TGTGCCAGCAGCTTAGTCCGGACAGAAGCTTTCTTT
TRBJ1-2	TRBD1	TRBV4-3	-	CASGQARQGQHPYGYTF	TGCGCCAGCGGCCAAGCTAGGCAGGGACAGCATCCCTATGGCTACACCTTC
TRBJ2-7	TRBD2	TRBV10-2	once	CASSDSGGIYEQYF	TGCGCCAGCAGCGATAGCGGGGGGATATACGAGCAGTACTTC
TRBJ1-2	-	TRBV28	-	CASRAGINYGYTF	TGTGCCAGCAGAGCCGGGATAAACTATGGCTACACCTTC
TRBJ1-6	TRBD1	TRBV7-9	-	CASSPWTGEGSPLHF	TGTGCCAGCAGCCCCTGGACAGGGGAGGGATCACCCCTCCACTTT
TRBJ1-1	TRBD1	TRBV2	once	CASNIGTDNTEAFF	TGTGCCAGCAACATCGGGACAGACAACACTGAAGCTTTCTTT
TRBJ2-6	-	TRBV6-5	-	CASRPGQSGANVLTF	TGTGCCAGCAGACCCGGACAGTCTGGGGCCAACGTCCTGACTTTC
TRBJ1-3	TRBD1	TRBV2	-	CASSQDRGSGNTIYF	TGTGCCAGCAGTCAGGACAGGGGCTCTGGAAACACCATATATTTT
TRBJ2-5	TRBD1	TRBV4-1	-	CASSRPGQGLKTQYF	TGCGCCAGCAGCCGCCCGGGACAGGGGTTGAAGACCCAGTACTTC
TRBJ1-5	-	TRBV7-2	-	CASSLRGGSNQPQHF	TGTGCCAGCAGCTTACGGGGAGGGAGCAATCAGCCCCAGCATTTT
TRBJ2-5	TRBD1	TRBV5-1	-	CASSLMPGQGSGTQYF	TGCGCCAGCAGCTTGATGCCGGGACAGGGTAGCGGGACCCAGTACTTC
TRBJ2-7	-	TRBV4-1	-	CASSLYRSSYEQYF	TGCGCCAGCAGCCTGTACAGGAGCTCCTACGAGCAGTACTTC
TRBJ2-2	TRBD2	TRBV19	-	CASIAGVATGELFF	TGTGCCAGTATAGCGGGAGTGGCCACCGGGGAGCTGTTTTTT
TRBJ2-1	-	TRBV7-2	-	CASSPDRHNEQFF	TGTGCCAGCAGCCCAGACAGGCACAATGAGCAGTTCTTC
TRBJ1-2	-	TRBV9	-	CASSVEGVGGYTF	TGTGCCAGCAGCGTAGAGGGGGTCGGGGGCTACACCTTC
TRBJ2-2	-	TRBV10-2	-	CASTQGVLGGELFF	TGCGCCAGCACCCAGGGTGTATTAGGCGGGGAGCTGTTTTTT
TRBJ2-7	TRBD1	TRBV6-5	-	CASSFPTGGYEQYF	TGTGCCAGCAGTTTCCCGACAGGGGGCTACGAGCAGTACTTC
TRBJ2-3	-	TRBV28	-	CASTWRSRGATDTQYF	TGTGCCAGCACTTGGAGGTCCCGGGGGGCCACAGATACGCAGTATTTT
TRBJ2-2	-	TRBV4-3	-	CASSQGPWTGELFF	TGCGCCAGCAGCCAAGGGCCATGGACCGGGGAGCTGTTTTTT
TRBJ1-2	TRBD1	TRBV7-9	-	CASSSMGQGKGNYGYTF	TGTGCCAGCAGCTCGATGGGACAGGGGAAGGGTAACTATGGCTACACCTTC
TRBJ2-3	-	TRBV9	-	CASTEGGHHTDTQYF	TGTGCCAGCACCGAAGGTGGGCATCACACAGATACGCAGTATTTT
TRBJ1-5	-	TRBV6-6	-	CASKEGLSNQPQHF	TGTGCCAGCAAGGAGGGCCTTAGCAATCAGCCCCAGCATTTT
TRBJ2-5	-	TRBV10-1	-	CASSPGLQETQYF	TGCGCCAGCAGCCCGGGGTTACAAGAGACCCAGTACTTC
TRBJ1-4	-	TRBV5-1	-	CASRGGPREEKLFF	TGCGCCAGCAGGGGGGGTCCAAGAGAGGAAAAACTGTTTTTT
TRBJ2-1	TRBD2	TRBV11-3	-	CASSLGLAGAYNEQFF	TGTGCCAGCAGCTTAGGACTAGCGGGGGCCTACAATGAGCAGTTCTTC
TRBJ1-2	-	TRBV5-1	-	CASSLAGGLNYGYTF	TGCGCCAGCAGCTTGGCTGGCGGACTTAACTATGGCTACACCTTC
TRBJ1-5	-	TRBV11-2	-	CASSLGQGFEQPQHF	TGTGCCAGCAGCTTAGGGCAGGGGTTTGAACAGCCCCAGCATTTT